This T cell receptor beta chain is from a study of blood T cell repertoires in COVID-19. Study as a whole: Collection of acute and convalescent COVID-19 samples took place in the United States, Italy and Spain. Sources were T cells, B-cell-depleted T cells, or PBMCs; the material itself was cDNA or gDNA.

Study processing details: Quantification of nucleated cells was approximated via reference gene primer amplification. TCRdb's copy holds only in-frame clones and misses some; the assay was immunoSEQ multiplex PCR. The V and J calls and clone size are taken from that table; D and trimming were inferred from the DNA. The sample carries about 130,000 clones, more than 70% recorded once. Germline loops: CDR1 LNHDA, CDR2 SQIVND (reference sequence). This CDR3 is built from 15 residues. V was cut by 8 bases and J by 1 base, with 15 bases left in between. The source of this sequence is a woman of 80 years or more with acute or convalescent COVID-19. The chain has TRBV19 and TRBJ2-1; tentative D call: TRBD2 (7 bases). Sequencing was carried out using peripheral blood. The CDR3 nucleotides read TGTGCCAGTGCGGGGAGGGGACAATCCTACAATGAGCAGTTCTTC. Residues: CASAGRGQSYNEQFF.